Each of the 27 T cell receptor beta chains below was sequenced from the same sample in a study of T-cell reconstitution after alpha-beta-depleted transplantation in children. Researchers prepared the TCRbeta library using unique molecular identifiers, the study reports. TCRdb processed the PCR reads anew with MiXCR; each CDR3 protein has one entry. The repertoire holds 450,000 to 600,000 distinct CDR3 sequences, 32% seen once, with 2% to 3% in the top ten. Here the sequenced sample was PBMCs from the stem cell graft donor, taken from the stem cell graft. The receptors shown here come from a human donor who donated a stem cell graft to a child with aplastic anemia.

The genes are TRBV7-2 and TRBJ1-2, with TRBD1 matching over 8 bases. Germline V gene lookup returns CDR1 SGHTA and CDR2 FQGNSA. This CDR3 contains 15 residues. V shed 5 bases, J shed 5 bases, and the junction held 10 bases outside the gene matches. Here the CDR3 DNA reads TGTGCCAGCAGCGGATCCAGGGGGCTAGGGTATGGCTACACCTTC. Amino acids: CASSGSRGLGYGYTF. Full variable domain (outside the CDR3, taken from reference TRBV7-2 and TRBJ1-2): GAGVSQSPSNKVTEKGKDVELRCDPISGHTALYWYRQSLGQGLEFLIYFQGNSAPDKSGLPSDRFSAERTGGSVSTLTIQRTQQEDSAVYLCASSGSRGLGYGYTFGSGTRLTVV.

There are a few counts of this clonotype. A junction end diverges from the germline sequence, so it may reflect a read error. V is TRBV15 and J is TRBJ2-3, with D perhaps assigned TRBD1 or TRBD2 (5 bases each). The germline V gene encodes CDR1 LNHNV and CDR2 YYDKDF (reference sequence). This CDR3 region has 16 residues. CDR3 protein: CATSGEGNYSPDTQYF. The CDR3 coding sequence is TGTGCCACCAGCGGAGAGGGGAACTATAGTCCAGATACGCAGTATTTT.

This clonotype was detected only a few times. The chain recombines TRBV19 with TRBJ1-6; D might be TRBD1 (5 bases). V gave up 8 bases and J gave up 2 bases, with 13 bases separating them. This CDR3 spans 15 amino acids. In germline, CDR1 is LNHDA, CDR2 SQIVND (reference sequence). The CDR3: CASPDDRAYNSPLHF. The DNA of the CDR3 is TGTGCCAGTCCTGACGACAGAGCCTATAATTCACCCCTCCACTTT.

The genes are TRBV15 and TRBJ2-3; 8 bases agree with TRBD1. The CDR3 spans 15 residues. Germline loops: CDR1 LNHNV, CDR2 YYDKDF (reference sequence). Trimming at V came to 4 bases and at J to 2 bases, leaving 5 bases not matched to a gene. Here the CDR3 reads CATSTDRGNTDTQYF. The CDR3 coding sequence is TGTGCCACCAGCACCGACAGGGGAAACACAGATACGCAGTATTTT.

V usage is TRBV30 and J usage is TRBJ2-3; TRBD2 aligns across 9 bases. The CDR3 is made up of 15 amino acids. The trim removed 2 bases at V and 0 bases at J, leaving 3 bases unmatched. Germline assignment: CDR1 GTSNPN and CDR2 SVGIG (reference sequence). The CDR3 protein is CAWSTLAGSTDTQYF. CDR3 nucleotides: TGTGCCTGGAGTACGCTAGCGGGGAGCACAGATACGCAGTATTTT.

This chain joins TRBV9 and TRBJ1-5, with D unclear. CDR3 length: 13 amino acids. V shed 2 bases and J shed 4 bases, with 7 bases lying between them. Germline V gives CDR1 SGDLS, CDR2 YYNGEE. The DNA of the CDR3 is TGTGCCAGCAGCGTTTTCGGGAATCAGCCCCAGCATTTT. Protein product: CASSVFGNQPQHF.

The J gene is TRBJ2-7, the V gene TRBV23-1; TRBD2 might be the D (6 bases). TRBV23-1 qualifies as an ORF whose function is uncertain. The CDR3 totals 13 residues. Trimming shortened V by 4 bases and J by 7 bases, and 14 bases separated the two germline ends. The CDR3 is CASSRQGGEEQYF. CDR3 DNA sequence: TGCGCCAGCAGTCGTCAGGGAGGAGAGGAGCAGTACTTC.

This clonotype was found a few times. The DNA of the CDR3 is TGCAGTGTTCCCGTCTACAGGGGAGGGGAAGAGACCCAGTACTTC. As protein: CSVPVYRGGEETQYF. The chain links TRBV20-1 to TRBJ2-5; D tentatively reads TRBD1 or TRBD2 (7 bases each). Germline-derived CDR1 and CDR2 are DFQATT and SNEGSKA (reference sequence). V shed 7 bases and J shed 3 bases, with 21 bases lying between them. The CDR3 is made up of 15 amino acids.

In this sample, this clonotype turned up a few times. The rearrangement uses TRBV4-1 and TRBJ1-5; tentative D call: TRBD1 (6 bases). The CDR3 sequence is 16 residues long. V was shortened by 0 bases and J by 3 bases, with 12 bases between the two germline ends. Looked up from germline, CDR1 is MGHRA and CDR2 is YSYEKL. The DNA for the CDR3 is TGCGCCAGCAGCCAAGATGAACAGGGCATCAATCAGCCCCAGCATTTT. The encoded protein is CASSQDEQGINQPQHF.

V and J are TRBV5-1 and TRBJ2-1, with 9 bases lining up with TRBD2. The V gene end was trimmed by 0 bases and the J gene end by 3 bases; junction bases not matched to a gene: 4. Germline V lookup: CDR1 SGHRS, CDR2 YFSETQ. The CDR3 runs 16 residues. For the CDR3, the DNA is TGCGCCAGCAGCTTGGCCCTAGCGGGAATCTACAATGAGCAGTTCTTC. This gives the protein CASSLALAGIYNEQFF.

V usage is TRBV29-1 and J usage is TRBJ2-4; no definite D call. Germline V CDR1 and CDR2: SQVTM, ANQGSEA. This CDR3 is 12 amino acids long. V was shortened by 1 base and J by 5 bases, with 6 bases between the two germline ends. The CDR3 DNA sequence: TGCAGCGTTGAAGCTCGCCAAAACATTCAGTACTTC. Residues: CSVEARQNIQYF.

DNA for the CDR3: TGTGCCAGCAGTTGGAGGGGAGAGGGCACTGAAGCTTTCTTT. This sequence encodes CASSWRGEGTEAFF. The V call is TRBV12-3 or TRBV12-4, the J call TRBJ1-1, with D tentatively TRBD1 (5 bases). The CDR3 sequence is 14 residues long. V dropped 4 bases and J dropped 4 bases, with 13 bases sitting between them.

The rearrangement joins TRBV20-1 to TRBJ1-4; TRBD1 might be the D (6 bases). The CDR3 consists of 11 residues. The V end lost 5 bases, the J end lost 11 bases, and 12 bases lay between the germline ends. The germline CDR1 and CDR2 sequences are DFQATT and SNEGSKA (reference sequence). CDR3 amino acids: CSAFTDRKLFF. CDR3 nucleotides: TGCAGTGCTTTCACTGACAGGAAACTGTTTTTT.

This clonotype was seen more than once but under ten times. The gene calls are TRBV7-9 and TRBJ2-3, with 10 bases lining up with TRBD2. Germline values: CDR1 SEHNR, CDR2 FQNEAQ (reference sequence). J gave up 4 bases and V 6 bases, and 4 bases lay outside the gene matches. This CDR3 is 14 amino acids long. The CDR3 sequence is CASRLAGVADTQYF. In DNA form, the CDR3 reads TGTGCCAGCAGGCTAGCGGGAGTAGCAGATACGCAGTATTTT.

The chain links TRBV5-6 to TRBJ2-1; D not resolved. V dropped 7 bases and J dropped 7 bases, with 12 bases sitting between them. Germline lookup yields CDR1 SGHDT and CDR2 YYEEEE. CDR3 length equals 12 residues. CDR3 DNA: TGTGCCAGCGAAAGGAATTGGAATGAGCAGTTCTTC. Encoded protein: CASERNWNEQFF.

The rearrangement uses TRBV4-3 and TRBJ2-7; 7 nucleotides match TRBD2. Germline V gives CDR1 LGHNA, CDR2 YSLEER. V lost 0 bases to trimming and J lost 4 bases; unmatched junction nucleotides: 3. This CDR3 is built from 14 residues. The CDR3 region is CASSQDWGGYEQYV. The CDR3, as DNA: TGCGCCAGCAGCCAAGATTGGGGAGGGTACGAGCAGTACGTC.

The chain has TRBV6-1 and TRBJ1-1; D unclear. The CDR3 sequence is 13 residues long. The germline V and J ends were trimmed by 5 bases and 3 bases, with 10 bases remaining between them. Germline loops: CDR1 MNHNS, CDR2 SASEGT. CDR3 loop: CASSRKLDTEAFF. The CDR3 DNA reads TGTGCCAGCAGTCGAAAATTAGACACTGAAGCTTTCTTT.

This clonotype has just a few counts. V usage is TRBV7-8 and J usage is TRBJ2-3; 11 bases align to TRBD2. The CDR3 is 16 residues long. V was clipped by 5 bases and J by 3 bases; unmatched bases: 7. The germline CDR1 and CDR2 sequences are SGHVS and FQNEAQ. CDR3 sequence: CASSDRLAGGTDTQYF. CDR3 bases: TGTGCCAGCAGCGACCGGCTAGCGGGAGGTACAGATACGCAGTATTTT.

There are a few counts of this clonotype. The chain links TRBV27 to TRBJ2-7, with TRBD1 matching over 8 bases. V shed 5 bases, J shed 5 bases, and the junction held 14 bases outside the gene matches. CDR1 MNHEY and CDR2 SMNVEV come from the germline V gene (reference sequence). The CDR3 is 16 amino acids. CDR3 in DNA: TGTGCCAGCAGTCCGCCTCCTCAGGGGGCGAAGAACGAGCAGTACTTC. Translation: CASSPPPQGAKNEQYF.

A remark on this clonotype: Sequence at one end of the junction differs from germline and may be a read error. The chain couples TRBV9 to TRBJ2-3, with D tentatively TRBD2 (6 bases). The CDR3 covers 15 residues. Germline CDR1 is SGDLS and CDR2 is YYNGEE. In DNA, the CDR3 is TGTGCCAGCAGCGCCACCGGGACTGGGCCAGATATGCAGTATTTT. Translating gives CASSATGTGPDMQYF.

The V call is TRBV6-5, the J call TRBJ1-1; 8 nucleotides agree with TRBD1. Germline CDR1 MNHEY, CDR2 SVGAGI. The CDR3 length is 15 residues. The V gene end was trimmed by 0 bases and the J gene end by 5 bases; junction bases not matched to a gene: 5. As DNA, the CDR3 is TGTGCCAGCAGTTACTCGGGTACAGGGGGAACTGAAGCTTTCTTT. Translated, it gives CASSYSGTGGTEAFF.

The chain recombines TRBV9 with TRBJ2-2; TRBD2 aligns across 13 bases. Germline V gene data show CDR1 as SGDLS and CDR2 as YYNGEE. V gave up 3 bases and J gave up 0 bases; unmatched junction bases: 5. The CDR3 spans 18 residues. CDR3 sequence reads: CASSARTSGRSNTGELFF. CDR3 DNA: TGTGCCAGCAGCGCCCGGACTAGCGGGAGATCGAACACCGGGGAGCTGTTTTTT.

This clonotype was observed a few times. CDR3 loop: CASSILKDTQYF. CDR3 DNA: TGTGCCAGCAGTATACTGAAGGATACGCAGTATTTT. The chain carries TRBV28 and TRBJ2-3; D call uncertain. CDR1 and CDR2 (germline): MDHEN, SYDVKM. The CDR3 sequence is 12 residues long. Between the trimmed V and J ends, which lost 5 bases and 6 bases, there was a span of 9 bases.

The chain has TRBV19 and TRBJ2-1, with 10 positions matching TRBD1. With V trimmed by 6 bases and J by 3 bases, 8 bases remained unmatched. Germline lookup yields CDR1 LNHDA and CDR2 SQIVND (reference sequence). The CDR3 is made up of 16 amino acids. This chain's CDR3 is CASSMEGQGHYNEQFF. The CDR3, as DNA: TGTGCCAGTAGCATGGAGGGACAGGGGCACTACAATGAGCAGTTCTTC.

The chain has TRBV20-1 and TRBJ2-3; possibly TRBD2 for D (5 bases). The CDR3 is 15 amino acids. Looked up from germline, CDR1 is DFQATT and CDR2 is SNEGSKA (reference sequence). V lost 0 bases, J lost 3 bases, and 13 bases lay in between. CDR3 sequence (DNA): TGCAGTGCTAGAGATCCTAGCTTGGGAACAGATACGCAGTATTTT. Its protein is CSARDPSLGTDTQYF.

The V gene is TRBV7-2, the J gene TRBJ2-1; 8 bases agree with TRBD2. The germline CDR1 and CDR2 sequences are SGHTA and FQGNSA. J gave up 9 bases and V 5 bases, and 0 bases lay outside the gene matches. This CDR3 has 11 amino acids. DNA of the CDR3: TGTGCCAGCAGCCGGGGGGGTGAGCAGTTCTTC. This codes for CASSRGGEQFF.

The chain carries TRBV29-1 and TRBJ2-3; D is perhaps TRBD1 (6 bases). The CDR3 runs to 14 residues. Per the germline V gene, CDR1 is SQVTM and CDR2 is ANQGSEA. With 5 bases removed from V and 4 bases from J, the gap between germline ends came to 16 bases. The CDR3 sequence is CSVFSQGSADTQYF. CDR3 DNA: TGCAGCGTTTTTAGCCAGGGGAGCGCAGATACGCAGTATTTT.